This T cell receptor beta chain was identified during a study of blood T cell repertoires in COVID-19 (dated by TCRdb to the early 2020s). At the level of the whole study: Samples from collaborators originated in the United States, Italy and Spain and spanned both the acute and convalescent phases of COVID-19. HLA class I and class II types, where available, came from metadata supplied by the sample provider rather than from assay-based typing. Deeply sampled blood TCRbeta repertoires from subjects exposed to, actively infected with, or recovered from COVID-19 were included in the dataset. The sample metadata nearly always contained a de-identified subject ID, COVID-19 status, age in years and sex. The material from the prospective study consisted of cDNA or gDNA derived from T cells, B-cell-depleted T cells, or PBMCs. The repertoires were released in a freely available public database intended as a resource for research on the immune response to SARS-CoV-2. The samples were drawn from two sources: the first 160 participants of the ongoing ImmuneRACE study, and 950 to 1,500 subjects contributed by 6 global collaborators. Results the study describes overall, beyond this receptor: How much clinical and demographic metadata was included differed by source and by participant, and the metadata was provided uncurated.

Measured from the cysteine to the phenylalanine, the CDR3 is 17 residues long. Only the CDR3 portion is preserved as DNA: 51 bases, with reading frame beginning at the first base. The germline V gene (reference sequence) sets CDR1 to SEHNR and CDR2 to FQNEAQ. Trimmed from V: 5 bases; trimmed from J: 2 bases; junction bases lacking a gene match: 9. The immunoSEQ Assay, a bias-controlled multiplex PCR, was used to amplify TCRbeta CDR3 regions from genomic DNA. Turning to the authors' computational methods: The number of nucleated cells in each sample was estimated by amplification of reference gene primers within the assay. To quantify the absolute abundance of each unique TCRbeta CDR3 rearrangement, sequence reads were collapsed and filtered. For each sample, productive Simpson clonality was calculated by taking the square root of Simpson's diversity index across productive rearrangements. What TCRdb holds here is the immuneACCESS table cut down to in-frame rearrangements. Part of the clones is not present; checked against another copy, under half of the missing clones reflect an unresolved V gene, and the others are unexplained. The DNA gave D and trimming, while V, J and clone size come from that table. In this sample the table shows almost 250,000 clones, 75% to 90% of which occur a single time. 3.5% to 4.5% of the sample rests with the top ten.

On this clone itself: The clone's antigen remains unknown. No much larger clone exists at a distance of one base, and base qualities are not known.

Participants in the prospective study were enrolled through a virtual design, were aged about 18 to 90 years, and lived in 24 United States geographic areas. Cohort assignment in the prospective study relied on participant-reported clinical history from a screening survey and a study questionnaire. Recovered participants in ImmuneRACE Cohort 3 were defined by two consecutive negative NP/OP PCR tests, clearance by a healthcare professional, or resolution of symptoms. Each participant in the prospective study had whole blood, serum and a nasopharyngeal or oropharyngeal swab collected by mobile phlebotomists. Prospective study participants could optionally give additional blood draws and questionnaires over a 2-month period. Blood samples from the prospective study were shipped frozen or at room temperature prior to DNA extraction.

The specimen was PBMCs or T cells enriched from blood (not recorded which). This TCR was sampled from a woman aged 25-40 years who had recovered from COVID-19. The sequence joins TRBV7-9 to TRBJ2-1, with TRBD2 identical over 10 junction bases. The CDR3 reads as follows: CASSGLKREGPYNEQFF. The nucleotide sequence is TGTGCCAGCAGCGGATTGAAGCGGGAGGGCCCCTACAATGAGCAGTTCTTC. Outside the CDR3, residues come from the reference TRBV7-9 and TRBJ2-1 proteins, so the full variable domain is: DTGVSQNPRHKITKRGQNVTFRCDPISEHNRLYWYRQTLGQGPEFLTYFQNEAQLEKSRLLSDRFSAERPKGSFSTLEIQRTEQGDSAMYLCASSGLKREGPYNEQFFGPGTRLTVL.